These 27 T cell receptor beta chains came from one sample sequenced in a study of Tregs in tolerant kidney transplant recipients. TCRdb keeps only in-frame clones here, not all; method: immunoSEQ multiplex PCR. The listing contains 25,000 to 35,000 clones. Sequenced material: CD8+ T cells from blood, taken before the transplant. Receptors originate from a human donor who received a combined kidney and bone marrow transplant.

Concerning this clone itself: The sequence runs out 3 residues before the end of the CDR3; the remainder is reconstructed from the germline J gene. This chain connects TRBV2 to TRBJ2-7, with D possibly matching TRBD1 (6 bases). The CDR3 has 15 residues. Germline V gene sequence: CDR1 SNHLY, CDR2 FYNNEI. V lost 4 bases and J 5 bases, leaving 18 bases between the germline ends. CDR3 amino acids: CASSGWSDRTDEQYF. Incomplete CDR3 DNA: TGTGCCAGCAGTGGTTGGAGTGACAGGACCGACGAG.

Worth noting for this clone: The observed sequence ends 3 residues before the CDR3 terminus, with the missing tail filled in from the germline J gene. The V gene is TRBV20-1, the J gene TRBJ2-7; 10 bases are a match to TRBD1. V shed 0 bases, J shed 2 bases, and the junction held 4 bases outside the gene matches. The germline CDR1 and CDR2 sequences are DFQATT and SNEGSKA (reference sequence). The CDR3 loop spans 15 amino acids. This CDR3 is CSARDLGTGAYEQYF. The CDR3 DNA, read in part, is TGCAGTGCTAGAGATTTAGGGACAGGGGCCTACGAG.

With respect to this clone: The CDR3 is cut off 3 residues early in the read; its end comes from the germline J gene. The J gene is TRBJ1-1, the V gene TRBV5-1; the D is unclear. V was clipped by 5 bases and J by 4 bases, with 6 bases between them. This CDR3 has 11 residues. Looked up from germline, CDR1 is SGHRS and CDR2 is YFSETQ. The CDR3 protein is CASSEGTEAFF. The DNA read from the CDR3 is TGCGCCAGCAGTGAGGGCACTGAA.

CDR3 region: CASSSTRNGYGYTF. The sequenced part of the CDR3 DNA is TGTGCCAGCAGTTCGACAAGGAACGGATATGGC. The chain joins TRBV6-2 or TRBV6-3 to TRBJ1-2; no clear D gene. From the germline J gene comes the end of the CDR3, since the read stops 3 residues before it. The V and J ends lost 4 bases and 5 bases respectively, with 14 bases between them. Germline assignment: CDR1 MNHEY and CDR2 SVGEGT. The CDR3 sequence is 14 residues long.

In regard to this clone: The missing CDR3 end, 3 residues past where the read stops, is filled in from the germline J gene. This chain uses TRBV6-2 or TRBV6-3 with TRBJ1-2; tentatively, D is TRBD1 (5 bases). V was trimmed by 2 bases and J by 3 bases, leaving 7 bases between them. Germline CDR1 is MNHEY and CDR2 is SVGEGT. The CDR3 has 13 amino acids. The sequenced part of the CDR3 DNA is TGTGCCAGCAGTTACCCACAGGACTATGGC. Residues: CASSYPQDYG. The CDR3 as a whole reads CASSYPQDYGYTF.

The CDR3 bases that were read are TGTGCCAGCAGTGAATGGCAGGGTTTAAATGGC. Translating gives CASSEWQGLNG. The CDR3 reads in full as CASSEWQGLNGYTF. The chain combines TRBV2 with TRBJ1-2; perhaps TRBD1 as D (5 bases). Read sequence stops 3 residues before the CDR3 end, and the germline J gene provides the missing end. This CDR3 is built from 14 residues. Per germline, CDR1 SNHLY and CDR2 FYNNEI. The germline V and J ends were trimmed by 2 bases and 6 bases, with 13 bases remaining between them.

Turning to this clone: Read data end 3 residues before the CDR3 end; the end is taken from the germline J gene. This sequence joins TRBV6-2 or TRBV6-3 and TRBJ2-1, with 13 bases that match TRBD2. CDR3 length: 17 residues. V dropped 5 bases and J dropped 0; count of bases not matched to a gene: 4. Germline assignment: CDR1 MNHEY and CDR2 SVGEGT. CDR3 loop: CASSIGLAGVSYNEQFF. The sequenced part of the CDR3 DNA is TGTGCCAGCAGTATTGGACTAGCGGGAGTCTCCTACAATGAG.

Concerning this clone itself: The read gets to within 3 residues of the CDR3 end, and the germline J gene fills in the rest. The V gene is TRBV7-9, the J gene TRBJ2-1, with D unresolved. The germline V and J ends were trimmed by 10 bases and 0 bases, with 13 bases remaining between them. CDR3 length: 14 residues. CDR1 and CDR2 from the germline V gene are SEHNR and FQNEAQ (reference sequence). CDR3 amino acids: CATRTPHSYNEQFF. CDR3 bases read: TGTGCCACTCGTACTCCCCACTCCTACAATGAG.

Note on this clone: The CDR3 extends 3 residues past the end of the read, so its final part is completed from the germline J gene. V gene TRBV7-9 combines with J gene TRBJ2-7; a weak D match, TRBD1 (5 bases). Per the germline V gene, CDR1 is SEHNR and CDR2 is FQNEAQ (reference sequence). CDR3 size: 14 residues. V lost 1 base, J lost 4 bases, and 11 bases lay in between. CDR3 sequence reads: CASSLEGSGYEQYF. CDR3 DNA, as far as it was read: TGTGCCAGCAGCTTAGAGGGATCAGGGTACGAG.

As regards this clone: The read halts 3 residues ahead of the CDR3 end, with the missing end drawn from the germline J gene. The genes are TRBV19 and TRBJ2-1, with 9 bases identical to TRBD2. After removal of 6 bases from V and 5 bases from J, the junction contained 8 bases not matched to a gene. Germline V gene lookup returns CDR1 LNHDA and CDR2 SQIVND (reference sequence). This CDR3 region has 15 residues. The CDR3 sequence: CASSQGLAGNNEQFF. CDR3 DNA, as far as it was read: TGTGCCAGTAGCCAAGGTCTAGCGGGGAACAATGAG. The whole variable domain, remainder taken from reference TRBV19 and TRBJ2-1, is DGGITQSPKYLFRKEGQNVTLSCEQNLNHDAMYWYRQDPGQGLRLIYYSQIVNDFQKGDIAEGYSVSREKKESFPLTVTSAQKNPTAFYLCASSQGLAGNNEQFFGPGTRLTVL.

The CDR3 region is CASSPGQGLYEQYF. CDR3 bases read: TGTGCCAGCAGTCCGGGACAGGGGCTCTACGAG. The rearrangement links TRBV2 to TRBJ2-7; 10 nucleotides agree with TRBD1. The CDR3 end is not reached by the read, which stops 3 residues before it; the germline J gene fills it in. Germline V gene data show CDR1 as SNHLY and CDR2 as FYNNEI. The CDR3 runs 14 residues. V gave up 5 bases and J gave up 3 bases; unmatched junction bases: 4.

Comments on this clone: The read falls 3 residues short of the CDR3 end, and the missing part is taken from the germline J gene. J is TRBJ2-7 and V is TRBV2; D is undetermined. V lost 7 bases and J 4 bases, leaving 11 bases between the germline ends. Germline V gene sequence: CDR1 SNHLY, CDR2 FYNNEI. The CDR3 loop spans 12 amino acids. CDR3 residues: CASKKGVYEQYF. The sequenced CDR3 bases are TGTGCCAGCAAGAAGGGCGTGTACGAG.

Regarding this clone: Coverage ceases 3 residues before the CDR3 finishes, and the germline J gene fills in the end. This rearrangement joins TRBV7-7 to TRBJ2-5; 7 positions agree with TRBD1. From germline, CDR1 is SSHAT and CDR2 FNYEAQ (reference sequence). J lost 1 base, V lost 3 bases, and 5 bases had no gene match. The CDR3 loop spans 15 amino acids. CDR3 sequence reads: CASSLQAGGQETQYF. CDR3 DNA, as far as it was read: TGTGCCAGCAGCTTGCAAGCAGGGGGCCAAGAGACC.

Concerning this clone itself: Coverage ceases 3 residues before the CDR3 finishes, and the germline J gene fills in the end. The chain carries TRBV5-1 and TRBJ1-2; 8 bases map to TRBD1. Germline V gene sequence: CDR1 SGHRS, CDR2 YFSETQ. V trimming: 0 bases; J trimming: 4 bases; junction bases outside the gene matches: 8. The CDR3 contains 16 residues. Incomplete CDR3 DNA: TGCGCCAGCAGCTTGGCCGAAGCAGGGGGCCTCTATGGC. It encodes CASSLAEAGGLYG. From start to end, the CDR3 is CASSLAEAGGLYGYTF.

On this clone: The sequenced fragment ends 3 residues before the CDR3 boundary, so the rest is inferred from the germline J gene. The chain employs TRBV4-1 and TRBJ1-3; D is unresolved. Germline V lookup: CDR1 MGHRA, CDR2 YSYEKL. The CDR3 has 16 amino acids. Trimming removed 3 bases from V and 0 bases from J, with 12 bases in between. The CDR3 protein is CASSHAGRFSGNTIYF. The part of the CDR3 DNA that was read is TGCGCCAGCAGCCATGCGGGCAGGTTCTCTGGAAACACC.

A note on this clone: The read stops 3 residues short of the end of the CDR3; the missing end is completed from the germline J gene. The gene calls are TRBV23-1 and TRBJ2-7; D is unresolved. TRBV23-1 is flagged as an ORF with uncertain function. V shed 7 bases and J shed 3 bases, with 16 bases lying between them. The CDR3 runs to 14 residues. CDR3 bases read: TGCGCCAGCACGCCAAAAGAAAAGGGCTACGAG. As protein: CASTPKEKGYE. The full CDR3 reads CASTPKEKGYEQYF.

On this clone itself: Coverage ceases 3 residues before the CDR3 finishes, and the germline J gene fills in the end. V and J are TRBV11-2 and TRBJ2-2, with 8 bases fitting TRBD2. Germline V lookup: CDR1 SGHAT, CDR2 FQNNGV. Trimming at V came to 6 bases and at J to 5 bases, leaving 8 bases not matched to a gene. The CDR3 runs 15 residues. The CDR3: CASRGGPSGTGELFF. Partial CDR3 DNA: TGTGCCAGCAGAGGGGGTCCTAGCGGGACCGGGGAG.

On this clone: The read gets to within 3 residues of the CDR3 end, and the germline J gene fills in the rest. The chain carries TRBV14 and TRBJ1-2; 10 nucleotides agree with TRBD1. The germline CDR1 and CDR2 sequences are SGHDN and FVKESK. The CDR3 has 13 residues. The trim removed 4 bases at V and 6 bases at J, leaving 2 bases unmatched. The CDR3 DNA, read in part, is TGTGCCAGCAGCCCCGGGACAGGGGATGGC. It is translated as CASSPGTGDG. The entire CDR3 is CASSPGTGDGYTF.

A note on this clone: The CDR3 end lies 3 residues beyond the end of the read and is filled in from the germline J gene. V usage is TRBV30 and J usage is TRBJ2-1; D is perhaps TRBD2 (7 bases). Germline values: CDR1 GTSNPN, CDR2 SVGIG (reference sequence). The CDR3 is 14 residues long. The V and J ends lost 0 bases and 7 bases respectively, with 13 bases between them. CDR3 DNA (partial): TGTGCCTGGAGTGTACAGGGAGGGCCGAATGAG. This encodes CAWSVQGGPNE. The CDR3 in its entirety is CAWSVQGGPNEQFF.

Remarks on this clone: The read ends 3 residues shy of where the CDR3 ends; the end is completed using the germline J gene. V and J are TRBV20-1 and TRBJ2-5; the D gene is possibly TRBD1 (6 bases). This CDR3 is built from 13 residues. Germline V gene lookup returns CDR1 DFQATT and CDR2 SNEGSKA (reference sequence). V was pared by 6 bases and J by 4 bases, with 15 bases between. The CDR3 DNA, read in part, is TGCAGTGCCCTACAGGGTTGGGGAGAGACC. It encodes CSALQGWGET. The whole CDR3 is CSALQGWGETQYF.

A remark on this clone: The read ends 3 residues before the CDR3 terminus; that terminus is restored from the germline J gene. The chain joins TRBV7-7 to TRBJ1-4; perhaps TRBD1 as D (6 bases). CDR3 size: 14 residues. CDR1 and CDR2 (germline): SSHAT, FNYEAQ (reference sequence). V was trimmed by 2 bases and J by 8 bases, leaving 12 bases between them. The CDR3: CASSLNTGSEKLFF. The sequenced part of the CDR3 DNA is TGTGCCAGCAGCTTAAACACAGGGTCCGAAAAA.

Concerning this clone: From the germline J gene comes the end of the CDR3, since the read stops 3 residues before it. The chain has TRBV18 and TRBJ2-1; 7 nucleotides line up with TRBD1. V dropped 0 bases and J dropped 0; count of bases not matched to a gene: 2. This CDR3 is 16 amino acids long. CDR1 KGHSH and CDR2 LQKENI come from the germline V gene. This CDR3 is CASSPPAGGSYNEQFF. The CDR3 bases that were read are TGTGCCAGCTCACCACCGGCAGGGGGCTCCTACAATGAG.

Comments on this clone: The CDR3 end falls 3 residues outside the read, so it is completed with the germline J gene. The J gene is TRBJ2-4, the V gene TRBV6-2 or TRBV6-3; 8 bases match TRBD2. The junction had 3 bases not matched to a gene; V was cut back by 2 bases and J by 6 bases. The CDR3 runs 14 residues. Germline values: CDR1 MNHEY, CDR2 SVGEGT. The part of the CDR3 DNA that was read is TGTGCCAGCAGTTACGCGGGGGGCGGAAACATT. It is translated as CASSYAGGGNI. The whole CDR3 protein is CASSYAGGGNIQYF.

Incomplete CDR3 DNA: TGCAGTGCTAGAGATGGGACAGGGGGGGACTACGAG. Protein product: CSARDGTGGDYE. The whole CDR3 protein reads CSARDGTGGDYEQYF. V usage is TRBV20-1 and J usage is TRBJ2-7; 11 positions match TRBD1. The CDR3 extends 3 residues past the end of the read, so its final part is completed from the germline J gene. Unmatched junction bases numbered 4, after V lost 0 bases and J lost 3 bases. The CDR3 is 15 residues long. Germline values: CDR1 DFQATT, CDR2 SNEGSKA (reference sequence).

In regard to this clone: The DNA ends 3 residues before the CDR3 does, and the rest of the CDR3 is filled in from the germline J gene. The chain uses TRBV10-2 and TRBJ2-7; D possibly corresponds to TRBD1 (6 bases). V gave up 3 bases and J gave up 6 bases, with 18 bases separating them. From germline, CDR1 is WSHSY and CDR2 SAAADI. CDR3 length: 15 residues. CDR3 DNA, as far as it was read: TGCGCCAGCAGTGACACAGGGTCTTTCGGTGGCGAG. Translating gives CASSDTGSFGGE. The whole CDR3 protein reads CASSDTGSFGGEQYF.

Comments on this clone: Germline and junction disagree at one end, which may indicate a read error. The observed sequence ends 3 residues before the CDR3 terminus, with the missing tail filled in from the germline J gene. The chain has TRBV7-9 and TRBJ1-1; D is perhaps TRBD1 (5 bases). Germline CDR1 reads SEHNR; CDR2 reads FQNEAQ (reference sequence). This CDR3 spans 15 amino acids. CDR3 protein: CAGSPPTGSSTEAFF. The DNA read from the CDR3 is TGTGCCGGCAGCCCTCCTACAGGCTCTAGCACTGAA.

With regard to this clone: Read data end 3 residues before the CDR3 end; the end is taken from the germline J gene. The chain is built from TRBV29-1 and TRBJ1-2, with 7 bases aligning to TRBD1. This CDR3 region has 14 residues. CDR1 and CDR2 (germline): SQVTM, ANQGSEA. With 6 bases clipped from V and 2 bases from J, the junction kept 9 bases outside the gene matches. CDR3 DNA (partial): TGCAGCGTCCTAGGGGACAGCACGAACTATGGC. This translates into CSVLGDSTNYG. The whole CDR3 sequence reads CSVLGDSTNYGYTF.